These 11 T cell receptor beta chains were all obtained from the same sample, sequenced in a study of PD-L1 blockade in urothelial cancer. Method: immunoSEQ multiplex PCR; TCRdb's copy keeps in-frame clones and lacks some. The sample includes tens of thousands of clones, approximately 81% of them seen just once. The sequences come from PBMCs, collected around atezolizumab (anti-PD-L1) treatment. Every receptor here comes from a man between 65 and 80 years old with urothelial cancer.

The chain combines TRBV27 with TRBJ2-7; 13 positions agree with TRBD2. Looked up from germline, CDR1 is MNHEY and CDR2 is SMNVEV (reference sequence). The CDR3 sequence is 16 residues long. J was trimmed by 3 bases and V by 6 bases; bases with no gene match: 8. The CDR3 DNA is TGTGCCAGCAGCCGACTTGGACTAGCGGGAGACTACGAGCAGTACTTC. This codes for CASSRLGLAGDYEQYF.

The rearrangement links TRBV5-6 to TRBJ2-1; the match to TRBD1 covers 9 bases. The V gene end was trimmed by 10 bases and the J gene end by 0 bases; junction bases not matched to a gene: 14. Looked up from germline, CDR1 is SGHDT and CDR2 is YYEEEE. The CDR3 length is 17 residues. The CDR3 reads CASRGTGSPSSYNEQFF. The CDR3 nucleotides are TGTGCCTCTCGAGGGACAGGGAGCCCTAGCTCCTACAATGAGCAGTTCTTC.

The V and J genes are TRBV25-1 and TRBJ2-2; weak D call: TRBD2 (6 bases). The length of the CDR3 is 14 residues. Germline CDR1 reads MGHDK; CDR2 reads SYGVNS. V was clipped by 7 bases and J by 7 bases, with 16 bases between them. CDR3 region: CASTDRERSGELFF. The DNA for the CDR3 is TGTGCCAGCACCGACCGGGAGAGAAGCGGGGAGCTGTTTTTT.

The rearrangement links TRBV5-1 to TRBJ2-7; 10 bases are shared with TRBD2. J lost 5 bases, V lost 4 bases, and 9 bases had no gene match. This CDR3 contains 15 residues. Germline V gives CDR1 SGHRS, CDR2 YFSETQ. This chain's CDR3 is CASSIGSGRGNEQYF. CDR3 nucleotide sequence: TGCGCCAGCAGCATAGGAAGCGGGAGGGGCAACGAGCAGTACTTC.

This sequence joins TRBV30 and TRBJ2-7, with a possible D match to TRBD2 (5 bases). Trimming took 2 bases from V and 3 from J, leaving 11 bases between them. The CDR3 runs to 13 residues. From germline, CDR1 is GTSNPN and CDR2 SVGIG (reference sequence). In nucleotides, the CDR3 is TGTGCCTGGAGTTTCGGGATACTCTACGAGCAGTACTTC. It translates to CAWSFGILYEQYF.

The rearrangement uses TRBV18 and TRBJ2-3; D gene uncertain. The CDR3 has 11 amino acids. In germline, CDR1 is KGHSH, CDR2 LQKENI. The V and J ends lost 6 bases and 5 bases respectively, with 6 bases between them. The CDR3 DNA reads as TGTGCCAGCTCCCCCCGAGATACGCAGTATTTT. Translation: CASSPRDTQYF.

This clone was counted between two and nine times. The chain uses TRBV18 and TRBJ2-3, with 14 positions matching TRBD2. The germline V gene encodes CDR1 KGHSH and CDR2 LQKENI. Trimming removed 3 bases from V and 3 bases from J; junction bases left unmatched: 5. The CDR3 runs 17 residues. The CDR3 coding sequence is TGTGCCAGCTCACCTGGGACTAGCGGGAGAGGTACAGATACGCAGTATTTT. Translation gives CASSPGTSGRGTDTQYF.

The count of this clone is one. The chain is built from TRBV5-5 and TRBJ2-3; TRBD1 might be the D (5 bases). The germline V and J ends were trimmed by 2 bases and 0 bases, with 13 bases remaining between them. Germline V gives CDR1 SGHKS, CDR2 YYEKEE (reference sequence). The CDR3 contains 16 residues. CDR3 DNA: TGTGCCAGCAGCTTAGAGGACACAGCTAGCACAGATACGCAGTATTTT. This gives the protein CASSLEDTASTDTQYF.

This chain links TRBV30 with TRBJ2-3; TRBD2 agrees at 7 bases. Germline-derived CDR1 and CDR2 are GTSNPN and SVGIG (reference sequence). This CDR3 is 15 amino acids long. V dropped 1 base and J dropped 6; count of bases not matched to a gene: 10. CDR3 nucleotide sequence: TGTGCCTGGAGTGCCCTAGGGGCGGGAGTGGATACGCAGTATTTT. Protein: CAWSALGAGVDTQYF. Based on the CDR3 plus reference TRBV30 and TRBJ2-3, the full variable domain is SQTIHQWPATLVQPVGSPLSLECTVEGTSNPNLYWYRQAAGRGLQLLFYSVGIGQISSEVPQNLSASRPQDRQFILSSKKLLLSDSGFYLCAWSALGAGVDTQYFGPGTRLTVL.

The chain has TRBV6-5 and TRBJ2-1; 7 nucleotides line up with TRBD2. Germline CDR1 MNHEY, CDR2 SVGAGI. This CDR3 spans 14 amino acids. With 8 bases clipped from V and 14 bases from J, the junction kept 18 bases outside the gene matches. CDR3 sequence reads: CASSDRIAGTEKFF. For the CDR3, the DNA is TGTGCCAGCTCTGATAGAATAGCGGGCACGGAAAAGTTCTTC.

The chain carries TRBV19 and TRBJ2-5; possible D gene TRBD1, 6 bases. The CDR3 length is 15 residues. The germline CDR1 and CDR2 sequences are LNHDA and SQIVND (reference sequence). Trimming left V 3 bases short and J 5 bases short, with 16 bases between. Written as DNA, the CDR3 is TGTGCCAGTAGTATTGACAGGAGTCCGACTGAGACCCAGTACTTC. It yields the protein CASSIDRSPTETQYF.